Listed below are T cell receptor beta chains from one sample, sequenced in a study of blood T cell repertoires in COVID-19. Sequenced by immunoSEQ multiplex PCR; TCRdb stores in-frame clones only, minus some. The data show over 90,000 clones, over 75% seen once. The sequencing input was peripheral blood. The receptor set was obtained from a human donor in a cohort sampled during active or convalescent COVID-19. The CDR3 runs from the conserved cysteine through the conserved F or W. The order of the fields is J gene, V gene, D gene, CDR3 protein. A D gene is named only where the DNA matches it firmly.

TRBJ1-6 TRBV12-3/TRBV12-4 . CASSFYVSSPLHF
TRBJ1-1 TRBV10-3 TRBD1 CAISGTGGTEAFF
TRBJ2-1 TRBV9 TRBD1 CASSAPGTGLVEQFF
TRBJ2-5 TRBV30 . CAWSRGGAGQETQYF
TRBJ2-2 TRBV12-5 TRBD2 CASGFWRGLAGAMNTGELFF
TRBJ1-2 TRBV6-5 . CASRRTRDNLWGYTF
TRBJ2-1 TRBV29-1 . CSAAGASNEQFF
TRBJ1-1 TRBV7-9 TRBD1 CASRSPGQLNTEAFF
TRBJ1-5 TRBV19 TRBD1 CASRDRVYQPQHF
TRBJ2-2 TRBV7-3 . CASGESNTGELFF
TRBJ2-3 TRBV7-6 TRBD2 CASSLVTSGNTDTQYF
TRBJ2-5 TRBV11-3 . CASSLARETQYF
TRBJ1-3 TRBV7-9 . CASSLATGNTIYF
TRBJ1-3 TRBV2 . CASSERVGSSGNTIYF
TRBJ2-3 TRBV2 TRBD2 CASSRSLAGPNTQYF